This T cell receptor (beta chain) appears in the sequencing data of a study of radiotherapy plus CTLA-4 blockade in lung cancer. V lost 5 bases, J lost 2 bases, and 5 bases stayed unmatched. The germline V gene encodes CDR1 SGHVS and CDR2 FQNEAQ. The CDR3 length is 14 residues. Here immunoSEQ multiplex PCR was the method, and the copy in TCRdb shows in-frame clones only, minus some. The data show 90,000 to 100,000 clones, with around 83% seen just once and about 26% held by the top ten. The receptor was isolated from a human donor with non-small cell lung cancer that progressed on radiotherapy plus ipilimumab. This rearrangement joins TRBV7-8 to TRBJ2-5; 7 bases are a match to TRBD1. Sample: peripheral blood, taken from a patient treated with radiotherapy plus ipilimumab. This CDR3 reads CASSRTGWQETQYF. For the CDR3, the DNA is TGTGCCAGCAGCAGGACAGGATGGCAAGAGACCCAGTACTTC. The full variable domain, rest sourced from reference TRBV7-8 and TRBJ2-5, is GAGVSQSPRYKVAKRGQDVALRCDPISGHVSLFWYQQALGQGPEFLTYFQNEAQLDKSGLPSDRFFAERPEGSVSTLKIQRTQQEDSAVYLCASSRTGWQETQYFGPGTRLLVL.